This TCR beta chain appears in the sequencing data of a study of shared T cell receptors in the human thymus. CDR3 size: 14 residues. The germline CDR1 and CDR2 sequences are SGDLS and YYNGEE. V lost 3 bases, J lost 2 bases, and 11 bases lay in between. Here immunoSEQ multiplex PCR was the method, and the copy in TCRdb shows in-frame clones only, minus some. The sample has just under 550,000 clones, 75% to 85% seen once. In addition, the sample was reused for a study of human thymus T cells. From that report: Use of V and J genes seemed skewed within the thymic and blood repertoires. Related research examined unrelated individuals and reported that their thymic repertoires overlapped highly.

Source material: thymocytes. The chain combines TRBV9 with TRBJ1-1, with D possibly TRBD1 on 5 matching bases. The clonotype originates from a boy in the first two years of life with a congenital heart defect. CDR3 coding DNA: TGTGCCAGCAGCGGAGGACATGGTAACACTGAAGCTTTCTTT. It is translated as CASSGGHGNTEAFF. Variable domain in full (rest from reference TRBV9 and TRBJ1-1): DSGVTQTPKHLITATGQRVTLRCSPRSGDLSVYWYQQSLDQGLQFLIQYYNGEERAKGNILERFSAQQFPDLHSELNLSSLELGDSALYFCASSGGHGNTEAFFGQGTRLTVV.